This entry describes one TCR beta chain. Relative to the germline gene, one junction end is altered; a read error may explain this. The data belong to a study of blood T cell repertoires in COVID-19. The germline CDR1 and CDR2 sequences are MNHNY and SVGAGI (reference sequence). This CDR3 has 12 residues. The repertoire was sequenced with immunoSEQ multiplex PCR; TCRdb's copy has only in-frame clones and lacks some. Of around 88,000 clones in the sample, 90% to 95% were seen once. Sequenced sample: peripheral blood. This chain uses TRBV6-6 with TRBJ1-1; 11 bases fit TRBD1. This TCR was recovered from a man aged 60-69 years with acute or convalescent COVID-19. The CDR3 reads CASSQDRGQAGF. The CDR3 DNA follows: TGTGCCAGCAGTCAGGACAGGGGGCAGGCGGGCTTT.